Included here is one T cell receptor beta chain sequence, with context. These data come from a study of blood T cell repertoires in COVID-19. Study at large: Material from acute and convalescent COVID-19 was sourced from the United States, Italy and Spain. The analysed material was cDNA or gDNA that came from T cells, B-cell-depleted T cells, or PBMCs.

Per the original data handling: Scientists estimated how many nucleated cells there were by amplifying reference gene primers. TCRdb's copy holds only in-frame clones and misses some; the assay was immunoSEQ multiplex PCR. Clone size and V and J calls were adopted from that table, with D and trimming inferred from the DNA. This sample has about 40,000 clones, with approximately 79% found just once. The germline gives CDR1 LGHNA, CDR2 YSLEER. The CDR3 runs to 17 residues. Deletions cut 0 bases from V and 8 bases from J, with 20 bases between. V and J are TRBV4-3 and TRBJ1-3; D gene unclear. Sequences were obtained from peripheral blood. The sequence came from a woman aged 80 or over with acute or convalescent COVID-19. CDR3 in DNA: TGCGCCAGCAGCCAAGATCGGGAGGCCATCCTGGCAGACACCATATATTTT. It is translated as CASSQDREAILADTIYF.